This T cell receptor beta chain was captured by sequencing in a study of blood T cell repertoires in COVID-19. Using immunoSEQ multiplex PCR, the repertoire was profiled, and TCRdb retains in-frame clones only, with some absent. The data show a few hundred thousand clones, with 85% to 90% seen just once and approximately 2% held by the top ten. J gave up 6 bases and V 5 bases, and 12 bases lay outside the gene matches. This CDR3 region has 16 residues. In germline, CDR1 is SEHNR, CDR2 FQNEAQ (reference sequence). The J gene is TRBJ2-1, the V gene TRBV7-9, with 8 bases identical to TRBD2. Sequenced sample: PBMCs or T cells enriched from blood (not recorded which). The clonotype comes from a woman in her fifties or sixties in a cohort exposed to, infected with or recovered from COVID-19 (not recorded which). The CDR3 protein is CASSPSGLASSNEQFF. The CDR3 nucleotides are TGTGCCAGCAGCCCATCCGGACTAGCATCGTCCAATGAGCAGTTCTTC.